Below, 24 T cell receptor beta chains from the same sample are listed, as sequenced in a study of blood T cell repertoires in COVID-19. Libraries were prepared by immunoSEQ multiplex PCR; TCRdb keeps only in-frame clonotypes and omits some of them. The sample contains approximately 440,000 clones, about 85% of which appear only once. Sequencing used PBMCs or T cells enriched from blood (not recorded which). These receptors were collected from a woman between 18 and 29 years old who had recovered from COVID-19.

The chain carries TRBV7-3 and TRBJ2-2, with 10 bases lining up with TRBD2. The CDR3 consists of 15 residues. Trimming at V came to 5 bases and at J to 1 base, leaving 1 base not matched to a gene. Germline loops: CDR1 SGHTA, CDR2 FQGTGA. CDR3 DNA: TGTGCCAGCAGCCCTAGCGGGGGGAACACCGGGGAGCTGTTTTTT. As protein: CASSPSGGNTGELFF.

This clone was counted a few times. CDR3 in DNA: TGCGCCAGCAGCTTCGACAGGGGAGCCTCTTCTAACTATGGCTACACCTTC. Protein sequence: CASSFDRGASSNYGYTF. The V and J genes are TRBV5-1 and TRBJ1-2, with 8 bases identical to TRBD1. Germline CDR1 SGHRS, CDR2 YFSETQ. There are 17 residues in the CDR3. J gave up 0 bases and V 2 bases, and 9 bases lay outside the gene matches.

The rearrangement uses TRBV30 and TRBJ1-3; D remains ambiguous. V was cut by 0 bases and J by 8 bases, with 11 bases left in between. Germline CDR1 is GTSNPN and CDR2 is SVGIG (reference sequence). The CDR3 is 13 amino acids. The CDR3 region is CAWSVTPRDTIYF. The CDR3 bases are TGTGCCTGGAGTGTGACCCCTCGGGACACCATATATTTT.

This clone has a single count. The chain links TRBV10-3 to TRBJ2-2; 15 bases align to TRBD2. The CDR3 contains 18 residues. Germline V gene data show CDR1 as ENHRY and CDR2 as SYGVKD. V was pared by 7 bases and J by 3 bases, with 9 bases of the junction left unmatched. DNA of the CDR3: TGTGCCATCAAACCGGGACTAGCGGGGGGAGGTCACACCGGGGAGCTGTTTTTT. Amino acids: CAIKPGLAGGGHTGELFF.

The V call is TRBV7-9, the J call TRBJ2-3; TRBD2 matches 7 bases. The CDR3 loop spans 17 amino acids. After removal of 5 bases from V and 6 bases from J, the junction contained 17 bases not matched to a gene. CDR1 and CDR2 (germline): SEHNR, FQNEAQ (reference sequence). CDR3 bases: TGTGCCAGCAGCCCCTTACCTAGCGGAGTCCAGGGCGATACGCAGTATTTT. This sequence encodes CASSPLPSGVQGDTQYF.

The V call is TRBV15, the J call TRBJ1-2, with a tentative D call TRBD1 (6 bases). This CDR3 has 15 amino acids. CDR1 is LNHNV and CDR2 is YYDKDF in the germline V gene (reference sequence). V dropped 1 base and J dropped 4 bases, with 13 bases sitting between them. CDR3 in DNA: TGTGCCACCAGCAGAGTCCTCGGGACACTCTATGGCTACACCTTC. As protein: CATSRVLGTLYGYTF.

In this sample, this clone turned up once. V usage is TRBV19 and J usage is TRBJ1-2, with D unclear. Germline lookup yields CDR1 LNHDA and CDR2 SQIVND (reference sequence). The CDR3 is made up of 14 amino acids. The germline V and J ends were trimmed by 11 bases and 1 base, with 17 bases remaining between them. DNA for the CDR3: TGTGCCTCCCGCGACTTTTCTCATAACTATGGCTACACCTTC. Protein product: CASRDFSHNYGYTF.

The gene calls are TRBV30 and TRBJ1-3; the D gene is possibly TRBD1 (5 bases). Germline V gene lookup returns CDR1 GTSNPN and CDR2 SVGIG (reference sequence). This CDR3 is 18 amino acids long. V dropped 2 bases and J dropped 5 bases, with 25 bases sitting between them. CDR3 in amino acids: CAWSSGVWGHWVRNTIYF. The CDR3 nucleotides read TGTGCCTGGAGTTCCGGCGTATGGGGCCATTGGGTTCGAAACACCATATATTTT.

The chain carries TRBV10-1 and TRBJ1-6; 7 bases line up with TRBD1. This CDR3 is built from 14 residues. After removal of 9 bases from V and 9 bases from J, the junction contained 11 bases not matched to a gene. Germline V gene lookup returns CDR1 WNHNN and CDR2 SYGVQD (reference sequence). CDR3 loop: CASSPTGIGSPLHF. The CDR3 DNA follows: TGCGCCAGTTCTCCGACAGGGATCGGTTCACCCCTCCACTTT.

This clone was seen just once. The chain carries TRBV30 and TRBJ1-6; D is perhaps TRBD1 (6 bases). This CDR3 comprises 12 residues. Germline lookup yields CDR1 GTSNPN and CDR2 SVGIG (reference sequence). V lost 7 bases, J lost 10 bases, and 14 bases lay in between. CDR3 amino acids: CALQGFGSPLHF. For the CDR3, the DNA is TGTGCCTTACAGGGTTTTGGGTCACCCCTCCACTTT.

This sequence joins TRBV6-5 and TRBJ1-6; D remains ambiguous. The CDR3 contains 14 residues. Germline V gene sequence: CDR1 MNHEY, CDR2 SVGAGI. V was pared by 2 bases and J by 5 bases, with 7 bases between. The CDR3 bases are TGTGCCAGCAGTTACCCGGGAGATAATTCACCCCTCCACTTT. It yields the protein CASSYPGDNSPLHF.

This clone was seen a handful of times. This chain connects TRBV4-2 to TRBJ1-4; TRBD1 is a possible D gene (6 bases). The CDR3 is 15 residues long. V was trimmed by 0 bases and J by 8 bases, leaving 13 bases between them. In germline, CDR1 is LGHNA, CDR2 YNFKEQ. CDR3 sequence reads: CASSQDGGAREKLFF. In nucleotides, the CDR3 is TGTGCCAGCAGCCAAGACGGGGGGGCGAGGGAAAAACTGTTTTTT.

This clone was recorded only once. This chain connects TRBV28 to TRBJ1-5, with 9 bases aligning to TRBD1. V lost 4 bases to trimming and J lost 3 bases; unmatched junction nucleotides: 13. CDR1 is MDHEN and CDR2 is SYDVKM in the germline V gene. This CDR3 contains 18 residues. For the CDR3, the DNA is TGTGCCAGCAGTTCCATCCGGGACAGGGAAAAAGTCAATCAGCCCCAGCATTTT. Its protein product is CASSSIRDREKVNQPQHF.

This CDR3 reads CARSLSPGTQYF. The CDR3 coding sequence is TGTGCCAGAAGCTTGTCCCCGGGTACGCAGTATTTT. This chain uses TRBV5-3 with TRBJ2-3; no definite D call. TRBV5-3 is sorted into the ORF group, with uncertain function. The CDR3 is 12 amino acids. V was trimmed by 1 base and J by 8 bases, leaving 8 bases between them.

The chain is built from TRBV5-1 and TRBJ1-4, with D uncertain. CDR1 is SGHRS, CDR2 YFSETQ, per germline. The CDR3 runs to 16 residues. V was clipped by 0 bases and J by 0 bases, with 9 bases between them. The CDR3 reads CASSLAPPATNEKLFF. The CDR3 DNA sequence: TGCGCCAGCAGCTTGGCCCCTCCTGCAACTAATGAAAAACTGTTTTTT.

This clone occurred once. The rearrangement links TRBV11-3 to TRBJ2-2, with D perhaps TRBD2 (6 bases). Between the trimmed V and J ends, which lost 3 bases and 4 bases, there was a span of 15 bases. The CDR3 has 16 residues. The germline gives CDR1 SGHNT, CDR2 YENEEA. In nucleotides, the CDR3 is TGTGCCAGCAGCTTGGGAGGAGGTTGGGGCACCGGGGAGCTGTTTTTT. It encodes CASSLGGGWGTGELFF.

This rearrangement joins TRBV12-5 to TRBJ2-5; 9 bases are shared with TRBD1. V lost 5 bases, J lost 2 bases, and 18 bases stayed unmatched. CDR1 LGHNT and CDR2 FRNRAP come from the germline V gene. This CDR3 is 19 amino acids long. The CDR3 region has the DNA TGTGCTAGTGGTCTTTTGGGGACAGGGACTTCCGATGAGCAAGAGACCCAGTACTTC. Amino acids: CASGLLGTGTSDEQETQYF. Complete variable domain (other parts from reference TRBV12-5 and TRBJ2-5): DARVTQTPRHKVTEMGQEVTMRCQPILGHNTVFWYRQTMMQGLELLAYFRNRAPLDDSGMPKDRFSAEMPDATLATLKIQPSEPRDSAVYFCASGLLGTGTSDEQETQYFGPGTRLLVL.

V gene TRBV18 combines with J gene TRBJ1-5, with D hard to call. CDR3 size: 16 residues. V lost 3 bases and J lost 5, with 17 bases in between. From germline, CDR1 is KGHSH and CDR2 LQKENI. The CDR3 here is CASSPVVVRVDQPQHF. CDR3 DNA: TGTGCCAGCTCACCTGTCGTGGTCCGCGTTGATCAGCCCCAGCATTTT.

This chain joins TRBV11-1 and TRBJ2-5; perhaps TRBD2 as D (5 bases). Germline-derived CDR1 and CDR2 are SGHAT and FQDESV (reference sequence). CDR3 length equals 13 residues. The V end lost 5 bases, the J end lost 5 bases, and 12 bases lay between the germline ends. The CDR3 DNA reads as TGTGCCAGCAGCCTCGGGGTCCGGGAGACCCAGTACTTC. The encoded protein is CASSLGVRETQYF.

The chain has TRBV3-1 (or the pseudogene TRBV3-2) and TRBJ2-5; weak D call: TRBD2 (7 bases). The CDR3 covers 19 residues. Trimming cost V 0 bases and J 5 bases, with 25 bases left between them. Looked up from germline, CDR1 is LGHDT and CDR2 is YNNKEL (reference sequence). The DNA for the CDR3 is TGTGCCAGCAGCCAAGAACGAGGCCAGGGAGGGGGATTTGGGGAGACCCAGTACTTC. It codes for CASSQERGQGGGFGETQYF.

V gene TRBV30 combines with J gene TRBJ2-1; D might be TRBD2 (6 bases). The V gene lost 0 bases and the J gene lost 6 bases, with 9 bases spanning the gap. Looked up from germline, CDR1 is GTSNPN and CDR2 is SVGIG (reference sequence). This CDR3 is 13 amino acids long. CDR3 nucleotide sequence: TGTGCCTGGAGTGTAGTGGGAGGCAATGAGCAGTTCTTC. As protein: CAWSVVGGNEQFF.

CDR3 sequence: CASRDQGAKPEAFF. CDR3 DNA sequence: TGTGCCAGCAGGGACCAGGGCGCCAAACCGGAAGCTTTCTTT. J is TRBJ1-1 and V is TRBV11-2; TRBD1 might be the D (5 bases). The CDR3 has 14 residues. Trimming removed 6 bases from V and 8 bases from J, with 19 bases in between. Looked up from germline, CDR1 is SGHAT and CDR2 is FQNNGV.

The V and J genes are TRBV3-1 (or the pseudogene TRBV3-2) and TRBJ2-5; D is ambiguous. V gave up 1 base and J gave up 5 bases, with 11 bases separating them. CDR3 size: 14 residues. The V gene's germline CDR1 is LGHDT and CDR2 YNNKEL (reference sequence). The CDR3 DNA is TGTGCCAGCAGCCAAGGGTACGGGTGGGAGACCCAGTACTTC. Translated, it gives CASSQGYGWETQYF.

The V call is TRBV30, the J call TRBJ2-7; D possibly corresponds to TRBD1 (5 bases). Germline V gives CDR1 GTSNPN, CDR2 SVGIG (reference sequence). This CDR3 region has 14 residues. Trimming took 4 bases from V and 7 from J, leaving 20 bases between them. The CDR3 reads CAWNSGGAGREQYF. The CDR3 region has the DNA TGTGCCTGGAATTCAGGTGGGGCAGGTCGAGAGCAGTACTTC. Based on the CDR3 plus reference TRBV30 and TRBJ2-7, the full variable domain is SQTIHQWPATLVQPVGSPLSLECTVEGTSNPNLYWYRQAAGRGLQLLFYSVGIGQISSEVPQNLSASRPQDRQFILSSKKLLLSDSGFYLCAWNSGGAGREQYFGPGTRLTVT.